Given below is one T cell receptor (beta chain) in context. As processed by the authors: Estimates of nucleated cell counts were drawn from the amplification of reference gene primers. Libraries were prepared by immunoSEQ multiplex PCR; TCRdb keeps only in-frame clonotypes and omits some of them. The V and J calls and clone size were taken over from that table, and D and trimming were inferred from the DNA. The sample consists of 95,000 to 150,000 clones, roughly 85% of them appearing once. The data were taken from a study of blood T cell repertoires in COVID-19. The wider study: Specimens from acute and convalescent COVID-19 originated in the United States, Italy and Spain. PBMCs, B-cell-depleted T cells, or T cells were the source of the cDNA or gDNA that made up the material.

Sequenced: peripheral blood. The receptor's source is a woman older than 75 with acute or convalescent COVID-19.

As DNA, the CDR3 is TGTGCCAGCAGCCCCCAGGGCGGACAGGTTAGGAGTAACTATGGCTACACCTTC. This encodes CASSPQGGQVRSNYGYTF. This chain uses TRBV7-2 with TRBJ1-2; 7 nucleotides line up with TRBD1. V was pared by 5 bases and J by 1 base, with 16 bases of the junction left unmatched. Germline V gene lookup returns CDR1 SGHTA and CDR2 FQGNSA. The CDR3 runs 18 residues.